This T cell receptor beta chain is from a study of T-cell memory formation after mild COVID-19 listed by TCRdb under 2021. Background for the entire study: TCR sequence clusters from the two donors were found to be largely donor specific. T-cell clones expanding and contracting after mild COVID-19 in a couple of donors were tracked by longitudinal TCRalpha and TCRbeta repertoire sequencing. The cohort was made up of two young adult volunteers, one female and one male, who were previously healthy. Findings and caveats that apply to the study as a whole: Contracting CD4+ clones appeared mostly in the CM and EM memory subsets, whereas CD8+ clones were enriched in EMRA. Clones that contracted from day 15 to 85 showed balanced CD4/CD8 phenotypes, whereas a second wave of clones that expanded from day 15 to 37 leaned towards CD4+. Only two mild cases were covered in the study, and larger cohorts including severe cases with pre-infection samples were considered necessary. SARS-CoV-2 specificity was not confirmed for the second-wave clones peaking on day 37. Some responding clones were found in pre-infection memory, which suggests that pre-existing cross-reactive memory T cells took part in the SARS-CoV-2 response.

CDR1 and CDR2 (SGHRS, YFSETQ) derive from the germline V gene. V was cut back by 0 bases and J by 3 bases, leaving a gap of 2 bases between them. The CDR3 covers 12 residues, taking in both the cysteine and the phenylalanine. Of the read, only the CDR3 DNA is kept; its 36 bases are in frame from base 1. The sample was run on an Illumina NovaSeq 6000. Using 5'RACE with constant-segment primers, TCRalpha and TCRbeta cDNA libraries were constructed, with sample barcodes and unique molecular identifiers added in the process. Trizol reagent was used to extract RNA from every sample. Library amplification was performed in two PCR steps, and a second sample barcode and Illumina TruSeq adapters were introduced in the second step. Libraries were sequenced on an Illumina NovaSeq with 2 x 150 bp paired-end reads. In the paper's pipeline: Reads were demultiplexed and collapsed into UMI-guided consensus sequences with migec v1.2.7. Using mixcr v2.1.11, the UMI consensuses were aligned to TRA and TRB V and J templates and assembled into clonotypes. Clonotypes were classified as expanded or contracted when called significant by both edgeR and NoisET, with noise models trained on biological replicates. For edgeR calls, the cutoffs were a false discovery rate-adjusted p below 0.01 and a log2 fold-change threshold of 1. As an exploratory analysis of dynamics, max-normalized trajectories of the 1000 most abundant clonotypes were examined by PCA with hierarchical clustering. Each responding clone was given a CD4 or CD8 phenotype based on the CD4+ and CD8+ repertoires, which had been sequenced separately. Starting from the raw public reads, TCRdb applied fastp trimming at Q25, assembled clones with MiXCR and retained in-frame beta chains. Rows with a matching CDR3 protein are joined into one entry that keeps the most common DNA and genes. None of the V and J calls come from the authors' own analysis; TCRdb made them. The sample table holds about 340,000 distinct CDR3 sequences, of which 10% to 15% were seen once. The ten largest clones capture roughly 23% of the sample.

The table lists this clonotype with many counts. It has no known antigen specificity. Base qualities were left out, and no much larger clone turns up one base away. Ficoll-Paque density gradient centrifugation was used to isolate PBMCs. The rearrangement combines TRBV5-1 with TRBJ2-3; the D gene remains uncertain. The sequencing sample was made of PBMCs or a T cell subset sorted from them (not recorded which). The TCR sequence derives from a man aged 18 to 30 who had mild COVID-19 (a few samples of this study predate the infection). The sample titles of this study are shuffled in the database, so cell type and time point are left out; the donor was told from shared clones. The CDR3 in this case is CASSLETDTQYF. The bases are TGCGCCAGCAGCTTGGAAACAGATACGCAGTATTTT.